This T cell receptor (beta chain) is drawn from a study of blood T cells in healthy people across ages. This clonotype was detected only a few times. A second PCR of roughly 7 to 11 cycles used a sample-barcoded 5' primer and a J-beta primer mix. TCRdb called the 5' RACE reads again in MiXCR, with one record for every CDR3 protein. The table includes over 1,200,000 distinct CDR3 sequences, 45% to 70% detected once. The origin of this receptor is a man between 18 and 35 years old in good health. Source material: blood.

CDR3 sequence (DNA): TGTGCCAGCAGCCGGGACACGGTGAACACTGAAGCTTTCTTT. This codes for CASSRDTVNTEAFF. This chain connects TRBV6-2 or TRBV6-3 to TRBJ1-1, with D tentatively TRBD1 (6 bases). The CDR3 totals 14 residues. From germline, CDR1 is MNHEY and CDR2 SVGEGT. Trimming removed 6 bases at V and 0 bases at J, with 11 bases between.